This T cell receptor (beta chain) was captured in a study of regulatory T cells in long-lasting Graves disease. Building the TCR beta libraries relied on iRepertoire HTBI primers, and CDR3 regions underwent Arm-PCR. MiXCR, run by TCRdb on the multiplex PCR reads, gives a single entry per CDR3 protein. The repertoire holds approximately 210,000 distinct CDR3 sequences, with around 19% as singletons. Time point: newly diagnosed GD, antithyroid drugs for less than 3 months. PBMC-derived RNA was used for the TCR library. V was clipped by 2 bases and J by 2 bases, with 13 bases between them. From germline, CDR1 is SGHTA and CDR2 FQGNSA. The CDR3 sequence is 15 residues long. This clonotype showed up many times.

The chain joins TRBV7-2 to TRBJ2-7; TRBD2 is a possible D gene (6 bases). This clonotype was sampled from a female donor with Graves disease. This specimen was peripheral blood mononuclear cells (PBMCs), taken at new diagnosis, from a patient treated with antithyroid drugs. The CDR3 sequence is CASSLIDLATYEQYF. As DNA, the CDR3 is TGTGCCAGCAGCTTAATAGACCTAGCGACCTACGAGCAGTACTTC.